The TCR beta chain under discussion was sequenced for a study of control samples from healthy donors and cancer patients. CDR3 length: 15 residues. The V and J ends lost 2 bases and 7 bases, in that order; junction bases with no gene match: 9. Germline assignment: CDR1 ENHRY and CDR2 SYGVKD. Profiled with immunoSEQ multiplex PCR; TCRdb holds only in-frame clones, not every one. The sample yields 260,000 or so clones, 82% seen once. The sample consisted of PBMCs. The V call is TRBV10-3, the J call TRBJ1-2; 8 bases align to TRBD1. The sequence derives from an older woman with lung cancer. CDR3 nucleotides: TGTGCCATCAGTGAGCCGGTAGGACAGGGCGGTGGCTACACCTTC. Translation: CAISEPVGQGGGYTF.